The 17 T cell receptor beta chains presented below share a single source sample, sequenced in a study of regulatory T cells in long-lasting Graves disease. Time point of the sample: newly diagnosed GD, antithyroid drugs for less than 3 months. Following extraction of RNA from PBMCs, that RNA was used to make the TCR library. Building of the TCR beta libraries involved iRepertoire HTBI primers and Arm-PCR of CDR3 regions. TCRdb analysed the multiplex PCR reads with MiXCR anew, one entry per CDR3 protein. The sample includes a few hundred thousand distinct CDR3 sequences, around 15% of them seen just once. These same records also appear under a second study, on T cells in Graves' hyperthyroidism and ophthalmopathy.

The material sequenced was peripheral blood mononuclear cells (PBMCs), taken at new diagnosis, from a patient treated with antithyroid drugs. The receptors derive from a woman aged 18-35 years with Graves disease.

This clonotype was observed a few times. The chain links TRBV19 to TRBJ2-2; 9 positions match TRBD1. The CDR3 has 15 residues. V shed 6 bases and J 3 bases; nucleotides not matched to a gene: 5. CDR1 and CDR2 (germline): LNHDA, SQIVND (reference sequence). CDR3 nucleotides: TGTGCCAGTAGGGGACAGGGAGTGGACACCGGGGAGCTGTTTTTT. Protein product: CASRGQGVDTGELFF. Together with reference TRBV19 and TRBJ2-2, the CDR3 gives the full variable domain: DGGITQSPKYLFRKEGQNVTLSCEQNLNHDAMYWYRQDPGQGLRLIYYSQIVNDFQKGDIAEGYSVSREKKESFPLTVTSAQKNPTAFYLCASRGQGVDTGELFFGEGSRLTVL.

This clonotype was seen ten or more times. The chain recombines TRBV5-1 with TRBJ2-5; D remains ambiguous. CDR3 length: 13 residues. The germline V gene encodes CDR1 SGHRS and CDR2 YFSETQ. The V end was cut by 3 bases, the J end by 3 bases, with 9 bases between. CDR3 amino acids: CASSSLAEETQYF. Written as DNA, the CDR3 is TGCGCCAGCAGCTCCCTGGCCGAAGAGACCCAGTACTTC.

This clonotype was seen repeatedly, ten times or more. This chain connects TRBV7-3 to TRBJ2-3; 8 bases line up with TRBD2. This CDR3 has 16 residues. The germline V gene encodes CDR1 SGHTA and CDR2 FQGTGA. V shed 4 bases and J 0 bases; nucleotides not matched to a gene: 6. For the CDR3, the DNA is TGTGCCAGCAGCTGGTCAGGACTAGCTAGCACAGATACGCAGTATTTT. As protein: CASSWSGLASTDTQYF.

This clonotype was recorded a few times. The chain is built from TRBV20-1 and TRBJ1-6, with D possibly TRBD1 on 5 matching bases. The germline V gene has CDR1 DFQATT and CDR2 SNEGSKA (reference sequence). Trimming removed 6 bases at V and 14 bases at J, with 11 bases between. The CDR3 sequence is 10 residues long. The CDR3 spells CSAGGAALHF. Written as DNA, the CDR3 is TGCAGTGCCGGAGGGGCGGCCCTCCACTTT.

This clonotype was picked up many times. This chain connects TRBV20-1 to TRBJ2-7; D gene ambiguous. V lost 3 bases, J lost 4 bases, and 16 bases lay in between. The CDR3 sequence is 14 residues long. CDR1 is DFQATT, CDR2 SNEGSKA, per germline (reference sequence). CDR3 amino acids: CSASLGVPPYEQYF. CDR3 bases: TGCAGTGCTAGTCTGGGTGTTCCCCCGTACGAGCAGTACTTC.

This clonotype came up a few times. The chain uses TRBV5-5 and TRBJ1-1; D may be TRBD1 (5 bases). There are 14 residues in the CDR3. Per germline, CDR1 SGHKS and CDR2 YYEKEE (reference sequence). V was trimmed by 4 bases and J by 0 bases, leaving 10 bases between them. DNA of the CDR3: TGTGCCAGCAGCCAGGGACCGATGAACACTGAAGCTTTCTTT. Protein product: CASSQGPMNTEAFF.

This clonotype was seen many times. The chain carries TRBV7-3 and TRBJ2-1, with a weak D call TRBD2 (6 bases). The germline gives CDR1 SGHTA, CDR2 FQGTGA. This CDR3 region has 13 residues. V gave up 5 bases and J gave up 5 bases, with 10 bases separating them. CDR3 amino acids: CASSRELDNEQFF. CDR3 in DNA: TGTGCCAGCAGCCGGGAGCTGGACAATGAGCAGTTCTTC.

The J gene is TRBJ1-1, the V gene TRBV7-9; D is perhaps TRBD1 (6 bases). Germline V gene sequence: CDR1 SEHNR, CDR2 FQNEAQ (reference sequence). Trimming stripped 4 bases from V and 1 base from J, with 10 bases between. The CDR3 is 14 amino acids. For the CDR3, the DNA is TGTGCCAGCAGCTCAGGGGTCAAGAACACTGAAGCTTTCTTT. Its protein product is CASSSGVKNTEAFF. Combining the CDR3 with reference TRBV7-9 and TRBJ1-1 gives the whole variable domain DTGVSQNPRHKITKRGQNVTFRCDPISEHNRLYWYRQTLGQGPEFLTYFQNEAQLEKSRLLSDRFSAERPKGSFSTLEIQRTEQGDSAMYLCASSSGVKNTEAFFGQGTRLTVV.

This clonotype was found a few times. The chain recombines TRBV5-1 with TRBJ2-2; D gene uncertain. This CDR3 region has 14 residues. Trimming shortened V by 0 bases and J by 6 bases, and 9 bases separated the two germline ends. The germline gives CDR1 SGHRS, CDR2 YFSETQ. CDR3 bases: TGCGCCAGCAGCTTGGCCCAGACCCCCGGGGAGCTGTTTTTT. Protein sequence: CASSLAQTPGELFF.

V and J are TRBV5-1 and TRBJ2-5, with 16 nucleotides matching TRBD2. V gave up 3 bases and J gave up 3 bases; unmatched junction bases: 8. The length of the CDR3 is 18 residues. Germline loops: CDR1 SGHRS, CDR2 YFSETQ. The CDR3 DNA reads as TGCGCCAGCAGCTACACAACCGGGACTAGCGGGAGGGAAGAGACCCAGTACTTC. Its translation: CASSYTTGTSGREETQYF.

This chain joins TRBV20-1 and TRBJ2-4, with a possible D match to TRBD2 (5 bases). The CDR3 has 14 residues. The V and J ends lost 5 bases and 0 bases respectively, with 11 bases between them. CDR1 is DFQATT, CDR2 SNEGSKA, per germline (reference sequence). The CDR3: CSALDYLAKNIQYF. The CDR3 region has the DNA TGCAGTGCTCTAGACTATTTAGCCAAAAACATTCAGTACTTC.

This clonotype was observed a handful of times. The chain has TRBV28 and TRBJ2-5; D is possibly TRBD1 (6 bases). Trimming pared 6 bases from V and 3 bases from J, leaving 11 bases between. CDR3 length: 13 residues. The germline V gene has CDR1 MDHEN and CDR2 SYDVKM. The CDR3 spells CASRPGTKETQYF. The CDR3 DNA is TGTGCCAGCAGACCCGGGACAAAAGAGACCCAGTACTTC.

The count of this clonotype is one. The V and J genes are TRBV19 and TRBJ2-5, with 7 positions matching TRBD1. V was pared by 4 bases and J by 1 base, with 21 bases of the junction left unmatched. The CDR3 covers 20 residues. Germline values: CDR1 LNHDA, CDR2 SQIVND (reference sequence). The CDR3 is CASSKELGRTGDYPQETQYF. CDR3 bases: TGTGCCAGTAGTAAAGAGTTGGGGCGGACAGGAGACTACCCCCAAGAGACCCAGTACTTC.

The table lists this clonotype with a few counts. This chain joins TRBV6-2 or TRBV6-3 and TRBJ2-1, with 11 bases identical to TRBD2. Germline V gene sequence: CDR1 MNHEY, CDR2 SVGEGT. CDR3 length equals 19 residues. Trimming took 1 base from V and 4 from J; bases not matched to a gene: 12. In nucleotides, the CDR3 is TGTGCCAGCAGTTACTGGAAGACCAAACTAGCGGGAGATTACAATGAGCAGTTCTTC. Amino acids: CASSYWKTKLAGDYNEQFF.

This clonotype was detected ten times or more. This rearrangement joins TRBV12-3 or TRBV12-4 to TRBJ2-7; 11 nucleotides match TRBD1. This CDR3 is 13 amino acids long. Trimming at V came to 9 bases and at J to 6 bases, leaving 7 bases not matched to a gene. The CDR3: CASQGQGAVEQYF. DNA for the CDR3: TGTGCCAGTCAAGGACAGGGGGCGGTCGAGCAGTACTTC.

The rearrangement uses TRBV20-1 and TRBJ1-3; tentative D call: TRBD1 (6 bases). Between the trimmed V and J ends, which lost 6 bases and 3 bases, there was a span of 9 bases. CDR1 and CDR2 from the germline V gene are DFQATT and SNEGSKA (reference sequence). CDR3 length: 12 amino acids. The CDR3 reads CSAPGDGNTIYF. The CDR3 DNA is TGCAGTGCGCCAGGGGATGGAAACACCATATATTTT.

This clonotype was picked up many times. This chain connects TRBV28 to TRBJ1-5; D is unclear. CDR3 size: 16 residues. Germline CDR1 and CDR2: MDHEN and SYDVKM. V was trimmed by 5 bases and J by 0 bases, leaving 14 bases between them. CDR3 nucleotides: TGTGCCAGCAGTCCCCCGGAGGCATTTAGCAATCAGCCCCAGCATTTT. Protein product: CASSPPEAFSNQPQHF.